One and the same sample provided the 25 T cell receptor beta chains below, sequenced in a study of blood T cells in healthy people across ages. The use of a sample-barcoded 5' primer and a J-beta primer mix characterized a second PCR of about 7 to 12 cycles. TCRdb re-derived calls from the 5' RACE reads in MiXCR, one entry per CDR3 protein. The repertoire includes some 880,000 distinct CDR3 sequences, around 34% of them detected once, and roughly 13% sits in the top ten. The specimen was blood. These receptors originate from a man aged 18 to 30 in good health.

The chain carries TRBV5-5 and TRBJ1-5; D may be TRBD1 (5 bases). The V end lost 4 bases, the J end lost 6 bases, and 14 bases lay between the germline ends. In germline, CDR1 is SGHKS, CDR2 YYEKEE (reference sequence). This CDR3 spans 14 amino acids. Here the CDR3 reads CASSPAGGIQPQHF. DNA for the CDR3: TGTGCCAGCAGCCCCGCCGGGGGGATTCAGCCCCAGCATTTT.

There are many counts of this clonotype. The chain joins TRBV4-2 to TRBJ2-3, with a possible D match to TRBD2 (6 bases). V was trimmed by 4 bases and J by 5 bases, leaving 16 bases between them. Germline loops: CDR1 LGHNA, CDR2 YNFKEQ. The CDR3 runs 15 residues. CDR3 residues: CASSPASVEGDTQYF. CDR3 nucleotides: TGTGCCAGCAGCCCGGCTAGCGTGGAAGGAGATACGCAGTATTTT.

The chain combines TRBV2 with TRBJ2-1; D remains unclear. Germline V gene sequence: CDR1 SNHLY, CDR2 FYNNEI. V was pared by 1 base and J by 13 bases, with 17 bases between. The CDR3 has 14 amino acids. In DNA form, the CDR3 reads TGTGCCAGCAGTGAAGGAACGTTTAAAGAGACCCAGTTCTTC. This codes for CASSEGTFKETQFF.

The genes are TRBV7-3 and TRBJ1-1; no firm D call. There are 13 residues in the CDR3. The ends were cut back, 5 bases at V and 3 bases at J, with 10 bases in the middle. Germline V gene lookup returns CDR1 SGHTA and CDR2 FQGTGA. CDR3 nucleotide sequence: TGTGCCAGCAGCCGCGAGGAGGACACTGAAGCTTTCTTT. Translated: CASSREEDTEAFF. Full variable domain (outside the CDR3, taken from reference TRBV7-3 and TRBJ1-1): GAGVSQTPSNKVTEKGKYVELRCDPISGHTALYWYRQSLGQGPEFLIYFQGTGAADDSGLPNDRFFAVRPEGSVSTLKIQRTERGDSAVYLCASSREEDTEAFFGQGTRLTVV.

This rearrangement joins TRBV20-1 to TRBJ2-2; tentatively, D is TRBD1 (6 bases). The CDR3 runs to 15 residues. V was clipped by 3 bases and J by 4 bases, with 15 bases between them. Germline-derived CDR1 and CDR2 are DFQATT and SNEGSKA (reference sequence). For the CDR3, the DNA is TGCAGTGCTAGGGGTCGGGACACTACCACCGGGGAGCTGTTTTTT. It is translated as CSARGRDTTTGELFF.

Remarks on this clonotype: It may be a read error: a sequence one base away is much more abundant. The rearrangement links TRBV24-1 to TRBJ2-3; D gene unclear. V gave up 4 bases and J gave up 1 base, with 11 bases separating them. Per the germline V gene, CDR1 is KGHDR and CDR2 is SFDVKD. This CDR3 is built from 15 residues. The CDR3 spells CATSDWAEGTDTQYF. The CDR3 DNA is TGTGCCACCAGTGACTGGGCCGAGGGCACAGATACGCAGTATTTT.

On this clonotype: This may stem from a read error, because a much larger clone lies one nucleotide away. The chain uses TRBV10-3 and TRBJ2-1; TRBD2 matches 11 bases. Per germline, CDR1 ENHRY and CDR2 SYGVKD. J was trimmed by 5 bases and V by 8 bases; bases with no gene match: 5. The CDR3 has 14 amino acids. DNA for the CDR3: TGTGCCATCGGTGGACTAGCGGGCCACAATGAGCAGTTCTTC. It is translated as CAIGGLAGHNEQFF.

This clonotype was counted a few times. The chain uses TRBV10-2 and TRBJ2-2, with 10 bases lining up with TRBD1. The CDR3 sequence is 16 residues long. The V segment lost 6 bases and the J segment 6 bases; nucleotides outside the gene matches: 10. Germline CDR1 is WSHSY and CDR2 is SAAADI. CDR3 sequence reads: CASSNRDRGFPGELFF. CDR3 DNA: TGCGCCAGCAGCAACCGGGACAGGGGCTTTCCCGGGGAGCTGTTTTTT.

This clonotype was detected only once. V and J are TRBV7-9 and TRBJ2-5, with TRBD2 matching over 15 bases. V gave up 5 bases and J gave up 0 bases; unmatched junction bases: 7. The CDR3 extends over 18 amino acids. Germline V gives CDR1 SEHNR, CDR2 FQNEAQ (reference sequence). The DNA of the CDR3 is TGTGCCAGCAGCCCGGGACTAGCGGGGGGCCAGTACCAAGAGACCCAGTACTTC. It yields the protein CASSPGLAGGQYQETQYF.

With regard to this clonotype: At one end the junction does not follow the germline gene, possibly because of a read error. The genes are TRBV12-3 or TRBV12-4 and TRBJ2-1, with D perhaps TRBD2 (6 bases). CDR3 length: 13 amino acids. The CDR3 bases are TGTACCAGCAGACTCACTGGGCGGGGTGAGCAGTTCTTC. It translates to CTSRLTGRGEQFF.

The gene calls are TRBV12-3 or TRBV12-4 and TRBJ2-7; D possibly corresponds to TRBD2 (6 bases). The CDR3 has 16 residues. V was trimmed by 5 bases and J by 5 bases, leaving 22 bases between them. CDR3 protein: CASSHIGGGTRDEQYF. As DNA, the CDR3 is TGTGCCAGCAGTCACATCGGTGGGGGGACCAGGGACGAGCAGTACTTC.

V is TRBV5-1 and J is TRBJ2-1; D may be TRBD1 (5 bases). The CDR3 covers 12 residues. Germline V gives CDR1 SGHRS, CDR2 YFSETQ. V was clipped by 2 bases and J by 12 bases, with 12 bases between them. The CDR3 region is CASSLGADGQFF. Written as DNA, the CDR3 is TGCGCCAGCAGCTTAGGGGCGGATGGGCAGTTCTTC.

The chain is built from TRBV7-2 and TRBJ2-2, with a weak D call TRBD1 (5 bases). The CDR3 runs 19 residues. CDR1 is SGHTA, CDR2 FQGNSA, per germline. The germline V and J ends were trimmed by 2 bases and 5 bases, with 24 bases remaining between them. The CDR3 sequence is CASSLRGSEYGLGTGELFF. CDR3 in DNA: TGTGCCAGCAGCTTAAGGGGCAGTGAATATGGATTAGGGACCGGGGAGCTGTTTTTT.

This clonotype was recorded a few times. J is TRBJ1-5 and V is TRBV19; TRBD1 might be the D (5 bases). Germline V gene sequence: CDR1 LNHDA, CDR2 SQIVND (reference sequence). V lost 3 bases, J lost 6 bases, and 30 bases lay in between. The CDR3 totals 20 residues. The CDR3 region is CASSIRTDNLPRGGGQPQHF. CDR3 in DNA: TGTGCCAGTAGTATTCGGACGGATAACCTCCCGAGGGGCGGCGGTCAGCCCCAGCATTTT. Looking up the rest from reference TRBV19 and TRBJ1-5 gives the full variable domain: DGGITQSPKYLFRKEGQNVTLSCEQNLNHDAMYWYRQDPGQGLRLIYYSQIVNDFQKGDIAEGYSVSREKKESFPLTVTSAQKNPTAFYLCASSIRTDNLPRGGGQPQHFGDGTRLSIL.

This clonotype was recorded only once. Mismatch with germline at one junction end may stem from a read error. The chain joins TRBV5-1 to TRBJ1-4, with D tentatively TRBD1 (5 bases). This CDR3 spans 14 amino acids. Germline V gene data show CDR1 as SGHRS and CDR2 as YFSETQ. Here the CDR3 reads CASRGTTTNAKLFF. The CDR3, as DNA: TGCGCCAGCAGGGGGACGACAACTAATGCAAAACTGTTTTTT.

The J gene is TRBJ2-1, the V gene TRBV7-9; D is ambiguous. The CDR3 is 12 amino acids. The germline V gene encodes CDR1 SEHNR and CDR2 FQNEAQ (reference sequence). The V end was cut by 2 bases, the J end by 10 bases, with 9 bases between. The CDR3 sequence: CASSLSGAEQFF. DNA of the CDR3: TGTGCCAGCAGCTTATCTGGTGCAGAGCAGTTCTTC.

The sample holds many counts of this clonotype. The rearrangement uses TRBV25-1 and TRBJ2-7; maybe TRBD2 (5 bases). Germline V gene sequence: CDR1 MGHDK, CDR2 SYGVNS. With 4 bases removed from V and 2 bases from J, the gap between germline ends came to 6 bases. The CDR3 covers 12 residues. The CDR3 spells CASSVGAYEQYF. As DNA, the CDR3 is TGTGCCAGCAGTGTCGGGGCCTACGAGCAGTACTTC.

This chain uses TRBV20-1 with TRBJ1-1; no definite D call. The germline V gene has CDR1 DFQATT and CDR2 SNEGSKA (reference sequence). The CDR3 is 11 residues long. CDR3: CSAFPGTEAFF. CDR3 DNA sequence: TGCAGCGCTTTCCCCGGTACTGAAGCTTTCTTT.

The chain couples TRBV5-5 to TRBJ2-1; TRBD1 might be the D (6 bases). The J call may be wrong; the DNA end is better matched by TRBJ2-7. The germline V gene has CDR1 SGHKS and CDR2 YYEKEE (reference sequence). The CDR3 is 15 amino acids. In DNA, the CDR3 is TGTGCCAGCAGTAAACAGGGATCATCTTACAATGAGCAGTACTTC. This codes for CASSKQGSSYNEQYF.

This clonotype was seen only once. This may stem from a read error, because a much larger clone lies one nucleotide away. The chain combines TRBV12-3 or TRBV12-4 with TRBJ1-5; TRBD1 agrees at 7 bases. V lost 3 bases to trimming and J lost 2 bases; unmatched junction nucleotides: 7. There are 16 residues in the CDR3. The CDR3 bases are TGTGCCAGCAGTTTCCTCACAGGGGACGGCAATCAGCCCCAGCATTTT. It encodes CASSFLTGDGNQPQHF.

A few counts support this clonotype. V and J are TRBV4-3 and TRBJ2-1; the match to TRBD2 covers 15 bases. Per germline, CDR1 LGHNA and CDR2 YSLEER. V shed 3 bases, J shed 8 bases, and the junction held 14 bases outside the gene matches. The CDR3 has 19 residues. The CDR3 loop is CASSHGLAGGLSYSDEQFF. The CDR3 DNA reads TGCGCCAGCAGCCACGGACTAGCGGGGGGGCTTAGCTATTCGGATGAGCAGTTCTTC.

The chain uses TRBV29-1 and TRBJ1-2; TRBD1 is a possible D gene (5 bases). The CDR3 is 13 amino acids. V gave up 2 bases and J gave up 5 bases, with 12 bases separating them. Germline V lookup: CDR1 SQVTM, CDR2 ANQGSEA. Here the CDR3 reads CSVETGSRYGYTF. DNA of the CDR3: TGCAGCGTTGAAACAGGTTCTCGTTATGGCTACACCTTC.

For this clonotype: One junction end does not reproduce the germline sequence, and a read error may be involved. The V gene is TRBV9, the J gene TRBJ2-6, with D maybe TRBD1 (5 bases). The CDR3 runs to 15 residues. Per the germline V gene, CDR1 is SGDLS and CDR2 is YYNGEE. DNA for the CDR3: TGTGCCAGCAGCGTAGAGGTCTCTGGGGCCAACGTCCCGACTTTC. It encodes CASSVEVSGANVPTF.

This chain links TRBV4-1 with TRBJ2-1; D is unclear. Germline V lookup: CDR1 MGHRA, CDR2 YSYEKL. CDR3 length: 15 residues. V was trimmed by 0 bases and J by 6 bases, leaving 12 bases between them. CDR3 protein: CASSQEGKAPNEQFF. The CDR3 bases are TGCGCCAGCAGCCAAGAAGGGAAAGCCCCCAATGAGCAGTTCTTC.

The J gene is TRBJ2-7, the V gene TRBV20-1; D may be TRBD1 or TRBD2 (5 bases each). Deletions cut 2 bases from V and 2 bases from J, with 19 bases between. The CDR3 is 16 amino acids. Germline CDR1 is DFQATT and CDR2 is SNEGSKA (reference sequence). This chain's CDR3 is CSARPHGTPGTYEQYF. The CDR3, as DNA: TGCAGTGCTAGACCACATGGGACCCCGGGGACCTACGAGCAGTACTTC.